The 8 T cell receptor beta chains below all came from one sample that was sequenced in a study of T cells in Graves' hyperthyroidism and ophthalmopathy. RNA transcripts were the template for amplifying TCR beta CDR3 regions. HTBI primers drove first-round RT-PCR of the TCR CDR3. Using its own MiXCR run on the multiplex PCR reads, TCRdb lists one record per CDR3 protein. The sample consists of over 120,000 distinct CDR3 sequences, around 20% of them appearing once. The sequenced material came from blood. The receptors were gathered from a woman aged 45 to 65 with Graves' hyperthyroidism that later progressed to Graves' ophthalmopathy.

This clonotype has a count of ten or more. The chain uses TRBV6-1 and TRBJ2-7; D call uncertain. The V end lost 4 bases, the J end lost 1 base, and 14 bases lay between the germline ends. Germline lookup yields CDR1 MNHNS and CDR2 SASEGT. CDR3 length equals 15 residues. Here the CDR3 reads CASSVGSGGSYEQYF. CDR3 DNA sequence: TGTGCCAGCAGTGTGGGTTCCGGCGGTTCCTACGAGCAGTACTTC.

This clonotype was observed at least ten times. The V gene is TRBV10-3, the J gene TRBJ2-7; TRBD2 matches at 7 bases. The CDR3 consists of 13 residues. Germline CDR1 and CDR2: ENHRY and SYGVKD. Trimming cost V 11 bases and J 6 bases; bases outside gene matches: 13. The CDR3 nucleotides read TGTGCCTGCGGCGGGGGTGAAGCTCGCGAGCAGTACTTC. Translating gives CACGGGEAREQYF.

This clonotype came up many times. The chain is built from TRBV7-3 and TRBJ2-2; 9 bases map to TRBD2. V lost 8 bases to trimming and J lost 4 bases; unmatched junction nucleotides: 17. The CDR3 consists of 18 residues. Per germline, CDR1 SGHTA and CDR2 FQGTGA. For the CDR3, the DNA is TGTGCCAGCCGCAGGTCGGCGGGAGGGATTGGGGGCACCGGGGAGCTGTTTTTT. Translated, it gives CASRRSAGGIGGTGELFF.

This clonotype was seen just once. V is TRBV12-3 or TRBV12-4 and J is TRBJ2-1, with TRBD2 matching over 10 bases. This CDR3 is 16 amino acids long. J gave up 5 bases and V 8 bases, and 12 bases lay outside the gene matches. Written as DNA, the CDR3 is TGTGCCAGCTACCTCCAGCGGGAGGGTTCCCACAATGAGCAGTTCTTC. It translates to CASYLQREGSHNEQFF.

The rearrangement joins TRBV6-1 to TRBJ1-1; 8 positions match TRBD1. CDR1 is MNHNS, CDR2 SASEGT, per germline. The junction had 19 bases not matched to a gene; V was cut back by 5 bases and J by 11 bases. The CDR3 is made up of 16 amino acids. In nucleotides, the CDR3 is TGTGCCAGCAGTCGCTACGGGACAGGCACCCCCAGTAGGGCTTTCTTT. As protein: CASSRYGTGTPSRAFF.

This chain connects TRBV20-1 to TRBJ2-3; 12 bases map to TRBD2. Germline V lookup: CDR1 DFQATT, CDR2 SNEGSKA (reference sequence). The CDR3 is made up of 18 amino acids. V dropped 6 bases and J dropped 3; count of bases not matched to a gene: 16. Written as DNA, the CDR3 is TGCAGTGCAACGACTAGCGGGAGTCTAGCCTTTCGAACAGATACGCAGTATTTT. It codes for CSATTSGSLAFRTDTQYF.

This clonotype was counted at least ten times. The chain combines TRBV12-3 or TRBV12-4 with TRBJ1-4, with 9 bases identical to TRBD1. V lost 3 bases to trimming and J lost 6 bases; unmatched junction nucleotides: 8. The CDR3 is made up of 16 amino acids. The CDR3 bases are TGTGCCAGCAGTTTTAGCGGGACAGGGACGTATGAAAAACTGTTTTTT. Amino acid sequence: CASSFSGTGTYEKLFF.

This clonotype was observed many times. The V gene is TRBV20-1, the J gene TRBJ2-1; possibly TRBD2 for D (6 bases). This CDR3 contains 15 residues. The V and J ends lost 1 base and 4 bases respectively, with 14 bases between them. The V gene's germline CDR1 is DFQATT and CDR2 SNEGSKA (reference sequence). The chain's CDR3 is CSARGGSGPYNEQFF. The CDR3 DNA follows: TGCAGTGCTAGAGGGGGTAGCGGACCGTACAATGAGCAGTTCTTC.